This T cell receptor beta chain was identified in a study of cytomegalovirus exposure and HLA in healthy donors. Produced via immunoSEQ multiplex PCR; TCRdb's table is partial and in-frame only. Here the sample spans about 110,000 clones, approximately 89% being singletons. General study points: First-cohort TCR clusters were later found to tend to co-occur in the 130 or so validation repertoires. With high specificity and sensitivity, the classifier reportedly diagnosed cytomegalovirus status.

Regarding this clone: What it binds is not known.

From germline, CDR1 is KGHSH and CDR2 LQKENI. V lost 3 bases, J lost 2 bases, and 16 bases lay in between. There are 17 residues in the CDR3. This clonotype was obtained from a woman aged 18-29 years in good health and CMV-seronegative. The chain couples TRBV18 to TRBJ1-4, with a weak D call TRBD1 (5 bases). Sequencing used PBMCs. The CDR3 DNA reads as TGTGCCAGCTCACCCCTACACAGTCCAGGGACTAATGAAAAACTGTTTTTT. Translating gives CASSPLHSPGTNEKLFF.